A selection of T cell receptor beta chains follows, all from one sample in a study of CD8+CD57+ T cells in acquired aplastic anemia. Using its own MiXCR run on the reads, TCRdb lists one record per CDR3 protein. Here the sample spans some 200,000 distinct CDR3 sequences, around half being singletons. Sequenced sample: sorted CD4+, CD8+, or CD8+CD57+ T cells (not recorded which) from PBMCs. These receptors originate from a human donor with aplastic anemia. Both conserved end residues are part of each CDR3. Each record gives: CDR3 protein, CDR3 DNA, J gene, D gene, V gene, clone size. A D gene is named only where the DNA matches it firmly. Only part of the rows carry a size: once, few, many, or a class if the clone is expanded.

CDR3: CSATGPFFSGNTIYF
DNA: TGCAGTGCTACCGGGCCGTTTTTCTCTGGAAACACCATATATTTT
J: TRBJ1-3
D: NA
V: TRBV20-1
size: many

CDR3: CASSGGQTDTQYF
DNA: TGTGCCAGCAGCGGCGGACAGACAGATACGCAGTATTTT
J: TRBJ2-3
D: NA
V: TRBV5-4
size: many

CDR3: CASSLDRQTSGRARYEQYF
DNA: TGTGCCAGCAGCTTGGATAGGCAGACTAGCGGGAGGGCCAGATACGAGCAGTACTTC
J: TRBJ2-7
D: TRBD2
V: TRBV5-4
size: few

CDR3: CSARDSSGENTGELFF
DNA: TGCAGTGCTAGAGATTCTAGCGGAGAGAACACCGGGGAGCTGTTTTTT
J: TRBJ2-2
D: TRBD2
V: TRBV20-1
size: NA

CDR3: CASSPGLASQPHEQYF
DNA: TGTGCCAGCAGCCCTGGACTAGCGAGTCAGCCGCACGAGCAGTACTTC
J: TRBJ2-7
D: TRBD2
V: TRBV11-2
size: many

CDR3: CASSLITGGRRTGELFF
DNA: TGTGCCAGCAGCTTAATCACGGGAGGGCGAAGAACCGGGGAGCTGTTTTTT
J: TRBJ2-2
D: TRBD2
V: TRBV11-2
size: NA

CDR3: CASSDRANTEAFF
DNA: TGTGCCAGTAGCGACAGAGCGAACACTGAAGCTTTCTTT
J: TRBJ1-1
D: NA
V: TRBV19
size: NA

CDR3: CASTSIPAGGWYEQYF
DNA: TGTGCCAGCACCTCCATCCCTGCGGGAGGGTGGTACGAGCAGTACTTC
J: TRBJ2-7
D: NA
V: TRBV5-2
size: NA

CDR3: CASSLVPSGSFAGELFF
DNA: TGCGCCAGCAGCTTGGTACCTAGCGGGAGTTTCGCCGGGGAGCTGTTTTTT
J: TRBJ2-2
D: TRBD2
V: TRBV5-1
size: few

CDR3: CSATGTSGDTQYF
DNA: TGCAGTGCTACCGGGACTAGCGGGGATACGCAGTATTTT
J: TRBJ2-3
D: TRBD2
V: TRBV20-1
size: few

CDR3: CASSLGGSHEQYF
DNA: TGTGCCAGCAGCTTGGGGGGGTCCCACGAGCAGTACTTC
J: TRBJ2-7
D: TRBD2
V: TRBV11-3
size: many

CDR3: CASSERASGGRDQETQYF
DNA: TGTGCCAGCAGTGAAAGAGCTAGCGGGGGCCGTGACCAAGAGACCCAGTACTTC
J: TRBJ2-5
D: TRBD2
V: TRBV25-1
size: NA

CDR3: CASSSTVSGRMTEAFF
DNA: TGTGCCAGCAGTAGCACAGTATCGGGGAGGATGACTGAAGCTTTCTTT
J: TRBJ1-1
D: NA
V: TRBV6-2/TRBV6-3
size: few

CDR3: CASSFGLGKGYEQYF
DNA: TGTGCCAGCAGCTTCGGACTCGGTAAAGGTTACGAGCAGTACTTC
J: TRBJ2-7
D: NA
V: TRBV5-4
size: NA

CDR3: CSAVPGPRSYGYTF
DNA: TGCAGTGCGGTTCCGGGACCCCGTTCCTATGGCTACACCTTC
J: TRBJ1-2
D: NA
V: TRBV20-1
size: many

CDR3: CASRPGTLTDTQYF
DNA: TGTGCCAGTAGACCCGGGACCCTTACAGATACGCAGTATTTT
J: TRBJ2-3
D: NA
V: TRBV7-2
size: many

CDR3: CASRTDMISNQPQHF
DNA: TGTGCCAGCAGGACCGACATGATCAGCAATCAGCCCCAGCATTTT
J: TRBJ1-5
D: NA
V: TRBV2
size: NA

CDR3: CATSRGGTIEAFF
DNA: TGTGCCACCAGCAGAGGGGGAACAATTGAAGCTTTCTTT
J: TRBJ1-1
D: NA
V: TRBV15
size: few

CDR3: CSVDGGYEQYF
DNA: TGCAGCGTTGATGGCGGTTACGAGCAGTACTTC
J: TRBJ2-7
D: NA
V: TRBV29-1
size: NA

CDR3: CALGQGAYGYTF
DNA: TGTGCTTTAGGACAGGGTGCCTATGGCTACACCTTC
J: TRBJ1-2
D: TRBD1
V: TRBV7-9
size: NA

CDR3: CATSDVDTEAFF
DNA: TGTGCCACCAGTGATGTAGACACTGAAGCTTTCTTT
J: TRBJ1-1
D: NA
V: TRBV24-1
size: NA

CDR3: CASSPLGGGPYNEQFF
DNA: TGTGCCAGCAGCCCGCTAGGAGGGGGACCCTACAATGAGCAGTTCTTC
J: TRBJ2-1
D: NA
V: TRBV7-3
size: many

CDR3: CASTPDRGGEQYF
DNA: TGCGCCAGTACCCCCGACAGGGGTGGCGAGCAGTACTTC
J: TRBJ2-7
D: TRBD1
V: TRBV10-1
size: once

CDR3: CASSPGWRSNQPQHF
DNA: TGTGCCAGCAGCCCAGGGTGGAGAAGCAATCAGCCCCAGCATTTT
J: TRBJ1-5
D: NA
V: TRBV9
size: many

CDR3: CASSEIPSGANVLTF
DNA: TGTGCCAGCAGTGAAATTCCCTCTGGGGCCAACGTCCTGACTTTC
J: TRBJ2-6
D: NA
V: TRBV2
size: few

CDR3: CASKRGDSYEQYF
DNA: TGTGCCAGCAAACGGGGAGATTCCTACGAGCAGTACTTC
J: TRBJ2-7
D: NA
V: TRBV2
size: NA

CDR3: CASRRGPGQGEAFF
DNA: TGTGCCAGTAGGCGAGGACCGGGACAGGGCGAAGCTTTCTTT
J: TRBJ1-1
D: TRBD1
V: TRBV19
size: once

CDR3: CASSSRDRGLWNSPLHF
DNA: TGTGCCAGCAGCTCCCGGGACAGGGGATTGTGGAATTCACCCCTCCACTTT
J: TRBJ1-6
D: TRBD1
V: TRBV28
size: few